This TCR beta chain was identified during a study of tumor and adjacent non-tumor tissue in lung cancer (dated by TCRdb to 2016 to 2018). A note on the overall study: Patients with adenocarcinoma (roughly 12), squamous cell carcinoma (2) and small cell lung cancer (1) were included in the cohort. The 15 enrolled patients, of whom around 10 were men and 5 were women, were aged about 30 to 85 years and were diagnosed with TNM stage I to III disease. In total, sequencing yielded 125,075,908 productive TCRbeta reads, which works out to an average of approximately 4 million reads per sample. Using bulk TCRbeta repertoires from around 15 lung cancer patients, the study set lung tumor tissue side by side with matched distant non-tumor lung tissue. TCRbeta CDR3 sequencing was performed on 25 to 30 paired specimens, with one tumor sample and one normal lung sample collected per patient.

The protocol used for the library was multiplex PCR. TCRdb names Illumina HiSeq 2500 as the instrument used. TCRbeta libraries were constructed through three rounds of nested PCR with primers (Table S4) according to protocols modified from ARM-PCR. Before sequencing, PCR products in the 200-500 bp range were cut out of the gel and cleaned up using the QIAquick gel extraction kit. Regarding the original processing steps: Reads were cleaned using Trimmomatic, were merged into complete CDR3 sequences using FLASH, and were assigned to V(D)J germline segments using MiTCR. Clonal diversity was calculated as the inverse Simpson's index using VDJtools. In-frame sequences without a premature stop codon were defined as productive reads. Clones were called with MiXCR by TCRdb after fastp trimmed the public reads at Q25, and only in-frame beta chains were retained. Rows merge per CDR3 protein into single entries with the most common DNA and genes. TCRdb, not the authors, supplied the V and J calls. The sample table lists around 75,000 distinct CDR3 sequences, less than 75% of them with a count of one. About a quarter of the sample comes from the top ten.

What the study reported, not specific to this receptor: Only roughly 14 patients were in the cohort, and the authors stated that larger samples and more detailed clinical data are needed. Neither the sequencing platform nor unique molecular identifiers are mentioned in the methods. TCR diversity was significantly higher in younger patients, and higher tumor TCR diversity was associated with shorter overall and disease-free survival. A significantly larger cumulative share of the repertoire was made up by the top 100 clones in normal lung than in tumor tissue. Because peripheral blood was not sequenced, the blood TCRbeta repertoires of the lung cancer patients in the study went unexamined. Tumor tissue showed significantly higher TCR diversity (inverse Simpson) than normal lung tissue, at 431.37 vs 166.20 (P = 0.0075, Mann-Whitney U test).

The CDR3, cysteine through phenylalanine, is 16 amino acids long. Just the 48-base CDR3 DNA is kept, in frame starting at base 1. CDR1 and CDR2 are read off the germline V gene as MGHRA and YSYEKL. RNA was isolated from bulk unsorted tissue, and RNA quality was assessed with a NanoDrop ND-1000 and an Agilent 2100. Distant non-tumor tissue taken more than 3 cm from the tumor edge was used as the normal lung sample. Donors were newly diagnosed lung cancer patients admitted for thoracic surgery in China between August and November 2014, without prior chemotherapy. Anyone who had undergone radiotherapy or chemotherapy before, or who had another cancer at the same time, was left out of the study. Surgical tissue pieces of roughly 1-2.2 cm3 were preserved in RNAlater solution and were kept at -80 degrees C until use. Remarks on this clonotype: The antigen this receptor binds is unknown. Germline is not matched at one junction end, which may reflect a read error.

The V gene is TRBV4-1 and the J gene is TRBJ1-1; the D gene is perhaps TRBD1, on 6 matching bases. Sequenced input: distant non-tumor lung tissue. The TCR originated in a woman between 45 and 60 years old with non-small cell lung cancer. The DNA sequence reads TGCGTCAGCAGCCAAGATCGCTACAGGGTGAACACTGAAGCTTTCTTT. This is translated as CVSSQDRYRVNTEAFF.